This section outlines one T cell receptor beta chain sequence together with its context. This sample was taken from a study of T cell changes during pregnancy in multiple sclerosis. TCRdb's copy holds only in-frame clones and misses some; the assay was immunoSEQ multiplex PCR. Here the sample spans about 41,000 clones, less than 95% being singletons. Looked up from germline, CDR1 is PRHDT and CDR2 is FYEKMQ (reference sequence). V gave up 5 bases and J gave up 0 bases, with 13 bases separating them. The CDR3 extends over 15 amino acids. The chain carries TRBV13 and TRBJ2-5; tentatively, D is TRBD1 (6 bases). The sample here was CD8+ T cells from peripheral blood mononuclear cells, taken in the first trimester of pregnancy. The TCR was taken from a female donor with multiple sclerosis, enrolled in a pregnancy study. The CDR3 sequence: CASSTDRIDQETQYF. The CDR3 nucleotides read TGTGCCAGCAGCACGGACAGAATCGACCAAGAGACCCAGTACTTC.